Presented here are 26 T cell receptor beta chains from one specimen sequenced in a study of CD8 T cells in ankylosing spondylitis. Via MiXCR, TCRdb re-called the 5' RACE reads, giving one row per CDR3 protein. Of around 150,000 distinct CDR3 sequences in the sample, under 55% are singletons; the top ten hold 13% to 15%. Sequenced input: synovial fluid, either unsorted or a sorted T cell fraction (not recorded which). These receptors all come from a male donor with ankylosing spondylitis.

This clonotype was detected only a few times. This chain links TRBV10-3 with TRBJ2-2, with TRBD2 identical over 7 bases. The germline gives CDR1 ENHRY, CDR2 SYGVKD. This CDR3 spans 18 amino acids. The J segment lost 1 base and the V segment lost 2 bases, leaving 10 bases of the junction unmatched. The CDR3 spells CAISEHREASLNTGELFF. The CDR3 region has the DNA TGTGCCATCAGTGAGCACCGGGAGGCCAGTTTGAACACCGGGGAGCTGTTTTTT.

The rearrangement joins TRBV9 to TRBJ2-3, with a tentative D call TRBD2 (5 bases). CDR1 SGDLS and CDR2 YYNGEE come from the germline V gene. With 3 bases removed from V and 3 bases from J, the gap between germline ends came to 17 bases. The CDR3 loop spans 16 amino acids. The chain's CDR3 is CASSARGRARTDTQYF. In nucleotides, the CDR3 is TGTGCCAGCAGCGCTCGTGGGCGGGCGAGGACAGATACGCAGTATTTT.

The rearrangement links TRBV12-3 or TRBV12-4 to TRBJ1-4; D is perhaps TRBD1 (5 bases). This CDR3 spans 17 amino acids. With 3 bases removed from V and 4 bases from J, the gap between germline ends came to 18 bases. The CDR3 region is CASSFRPRGSLNEKLFF. As DNA, the CDR3 is TGTGCCAGCAGTTTCAGGCCAAGGGGCTCCCTTAATGAAAAACTGTTTTTT.

The chain combines TRBV20-1 with TRBJ2-2, with 8 bases aligning to TRBD2. In germline, CDR1 is DFQATT, CDR2 SNEGSKA (reference sequence). The CDR3 runs to 16 residues. V was clipped by 0 bases and J by 3 bases; unmatched bases: 6. CDR3 DNA sequence: TGCAGTGCTAGAGAGGGCGTGCGGGGGGACACCGGGGAGCTGTTTTTT. The encoded protein is CSAREGVRGDTGELFF.

This clonotype has a handful of counts. The V gene is TRBV7-9, the J gene TRBJ2-7; 7 bases match TRBD1. V lost 5 bases and J lost 5; bases outside the gene matches: 15. This CDR3 contains 16 residues. Germline V lookup: CDR1 SEHNR, CDR2 FQNEAQ (reference sequence). In DNA, the CDR3 is TGTGCCAGCAGCCCCCTACCACAGGGGTTTATGGACGAGCAGTACTTC. This encodes CASSPLPQGFMDEQYF. Together with reference TRBV7-9 and TRBJ2-7, the CDR3 gives the full variable domain: DTGVSQNPRHKITKRGQNVTFRCDPISEHNRLYWYRQTLGQGPEFLTYFQNEAQLEKSRLLSDRFSAERPKGSFSTLEIQRTEQGDSAMYLCASSPLPQGFMDEQYFGPGTRLTVT.

V usage is TRBV12-5 and J usage is TRBJ1-4, with D perhaps matching TRBD1 (6 bases). The germline V gene has CDR1 LGHNT and CDR2 FRNRAP. CDR3 length: 14 amino acids. V lost 4 bases, J lost 7 bases, and 13 bases lay in between. This chain's CDR3 is CASGSQGPGEKLFF. The CDR3 coding sequence is TGTGCTAGTGGTTCACAGGGCCCAGGTGAAAAACTGTTTTTT.

This clonotype was picked up a small number of times. The rearrangement links TRBV4-1 to TRBJ2-1; 12 bases align to TRBD2. V lost 5 bases and J lost 0; bases outside the gene matches: 8. Germline CDR1 MGHRA, CDR2 YSYEKL. This CDR3 contains 18 residues. This CDR3 reads CASSARTSGESSYNEQFF. CDR3 in DNA: TGCGCCAGCAGCGCCCGGACTAGCGGGGAGAGCTCCTACAATGAGCAGTTCTTC.

This clonotype has just a few counts. J is TRBJ1-5 and V is TRBV7-8; tentative D call: TRBD1 (5 bases). This CDR3 has 15 residues. Deletions cut 1 base from V and 4 bases from J, with 11 bases between. CDR1 is SGHVS and CDR2 is FQNEAQ in the germline V gene. The CDR3 DNA reads as TGTGCCAGCAGCTTAGGCGGCAGGGATAATCAGCCCCAGCATTTT. Translated: CASSLGGRDNQPQHF.

The J gene is TRBJ2-7, the V gene TRBV5-6; 10 bases fit TRBD2. The junction had 16 bases not matched to a gene; V was cut back by 5 bases and J by 11 bases. Germline V lookup: CDR1 SGHDT, CDR2 YYEEEE. CDR3 size: 15 residues. CDR3 in DNA: TGTGCCAGCAGACGGACAGGACGAGCGGGAGGGGGAAAGTACTTC. Encoded protein: CASRRTGRAGGGKYF.

The chain links TRBV5-1 to TRBJ1-1, with 9 bases fitting TRBD1. The CDR3 loop spans 14 amino acids. Germline assignment: CDR1 SGHRS and CDR2 YFSETQ. The junction had 8 bases not matched to a gene; V was cut back by 3 bases and J by 8 bases. The CDR3 protein is CASSWKGQGKEAFF. The CDR3 coding sequence is TGCGCCAGCAGCTGGAAGGGACAGGGAAAGGAAGCTTTCTTT.

This clonotype came up a few times. The chain is built from TRBV4-3 and TRBJ2-7; 14 nucleotides line up with TRBD2. Germline values: CDR1 LGHNA, CDR2 YSLEER. The trim removed 4 bases at V and 4 bases at J, leaving 3 bases unmatched. The CDR3 consists of 15 residues. The CDR3 coding sequence is TGCGCCAGCAGCCTGGGGACTAGCGGGAGATACGAGCAGTACTTC. This gives the protein CASSLGTSGRYEQYF.

The genes are TRBV6-5 and TRBJ2-3; D ambiguous. V was cut by 5 bases and J by 6 bases, with 9 bases left in between. CDR1 is MNHEY and CDR2 is SVGAGI in the germline V gene. The CDR3 loop spans 12 amino acids. CDR3 bases: TGTGCCAGCAGTCGGTTTGGGGATACGCAGTATTTT. This sequence encodes CASSRFGDTQYF.

V is TRBV7-9 and J is TRBJ1-1; D possibly corresponds to TRBD1 (5 bases). This CDR3 is built from 17 residues. The germline V and J ends were trimmed by 5 bases and 1 base, with 20 bases remaining between them. The V gene's germline CDR1 is SEHNR and CDR2 FQNEAQ (reference sequence). The CDR3 loop reads CASSLPGPAEGNTEAFF. Here the CDR3 DNA reads TGTGCCAGCAGCCTACCGGGACCTGCAGAGGGGAACACTGAAGCTTTCTTT.

J is TRBJ1-2 and V is TRBV28, with D possibly TRBD1 on 5 matching bases. From germline, CDR1 is MDHEN and CDR2 SYDVKM. Trimming took 2 bases from V and 4 from J, leaving 17 bases between them. The CDR3 length is 16 residues. CDR3 amino acids: CASSLVGRRWGYGYTF. The CDR3 coding sequence is TGTGCCAGCAGTTTAGTGGGACGGAGATGGGGCTATGGCTACACCTTC.

The chain joins TRBV5-1 to TRBJ2-1; either TRBD1 or TRBD2 may fit D (6 bases each). CDR3 length: 15 residues. Trimming took off 1 base at V and 7 bases at J, with 15 bases between the two ends. Germline V gene lookup returns CDR1 SGHRS and CDR2 YFSETQ. In DNA form, the CDR3 reads TGCGCCAGCAGCTTGTGGGGGGCGTTCGTAAATGAGCAGTTCTTC. Amino acid sequence: CASSLWGAFVNEQFF.

The chain recombines TRBV2 with TRBJ2-7; 9 bases are a match to TRBD2. Germline CDR1 SNHLY, CDR2 FYNNEI. The ends lost 4 bases at V and 7 bases at J; junction bases unmatched: 20. This CDR3 comprises 18 residues. The CDR3 DNA reads as TGTGCCAGCAGTGCCCTGGGGAGAGCGGGGGGTCCACCTGGTGAGCAGTACTTC. Residues: CASSALGRAGGPPGEQYF.

V is TRBV7-2 and J is TRBJ1-3; TRBD1 agrees at 8 bases. The CDR3 is 15 amino acids. Germline CDR1 reads SGHTA; CDR2 reads FQGNSA. J was trimmed by 2 bases and V by 7 bases; bases with no gene match: 7. CDR3 sequence: CASTPMTGAGNTIYF. The CDR3 DNA sequence: TGTGCCAGCACCCCTATGACAGGGGCTGGAAACACCATATATTTT.

This clonotype occurred a few times. This chain links TRBV4-1 with TRBJ2-7; D not certain. Germline CDR1 MGHRA, CDR2 YSYEKL. Trimming pared 0 bases from V and 3 bases from J, leaving 15 bases between. There are 16 residues in the CDR3. In DNA form, the CDR3 reads TGCGCCAGCAGCCAAGATACATGGCAGGCCAACTACGAGCAGTACTTC. Translation: CASSQDTWQANYEQYF.

This clonotype was observed a few times. The chain combines TRBV3-1 with TRBJ2-7; perhaps D is TRBD1 or TRBD2 (6 bases each). The CDR3 totals 13 residues. Germline V gene lookup returns CDR1 LGHDT and CDR2 YNNKEL (reference sequence). V was trimmed by 3 bases and J by 5 bases, leaving 11 bases between them. DNA of the CDR3: TGTGCCAGCAGCCACATCCGGGGGCACGAGCAGTACTTC. Its protein is CASSHIRGHEQYF.

This chain connects TRBV12-3 or TRBV12-4 to TRBJ2-3; D is unclear. This CDR3 is built from 17 residues. With 0 bases removed from V and 0 bases from J, the gap between germline ends came to 13 bases. This CDR3 reads CASSLAELTTSTDTQYF. CDR3 nucleotide sequence: TGTGCCAGCAGTTTAGCGGAACTAACGACTAGCACAGATACGCAGTATTTT.

This chain connects TRBV4-1 to TRBJ1-2, with a weak D call TRBD1 (5 bases). The CDR3 covers 16 residues. V lost 1 base and J lost 3, with 15 bases in between. The V gene's germline CDR1 is MGHRA and CDR2 YSYEKL. The CDR3 region is CASSQALGTTYYGYTF. Here the CDR3 DNA reads TGCGCCAGCAGCCAAGCCTTAGGGACGACCTACTATGGCTACACCTTC.

This clonotype was observed a handful of times. This chain links TRBV20-1 with TRBJ1-1; 8 bases agree with TRBD1. The ends lost 7 bases at V and 0 bases at J; junction bases unmatched: 7. Germline V gene sequence: CDR1 DFQATT, CDR2 SNEGSKA (reference sequence). The CDR3 extends over 14 amino acids. The CDR3 here is CSGDNRGVNTEAFF. CDR3 bases: TGCAGTGGCGATAACAGGGGGGTGAACACTGAAGCTTTCTTT.

This chain uses TRBV30 with TRBJ2-7; a weak D match, TRBD2 (6 bases). Trimming removed 2 bases at V and 6 bases at J, with 14 bases between. This CDR3 has 13 amino acids. Germline CDR1 GTSNPN, CDR2 SVGIG (reference sequence). In nucleotides, the CDR3 is TGTGCCTGGAGTCCACCGGGGGATTTCGAGCAGTACTTC. It specifies CAWSPPGDFEQYF.

This clonotype was counted between two and nine times. The V call is TRBV12-3 or TRBV12-4, the J call TRBJ2-7; no firm D call. With 3 bases removed from V and 2 bases from J, the gap between germline ends came to 14 bases. The CDR3 consists of 15 residues. The CDR3 DNA sequence: TGTGCCAGCAGTTTCGGGTCAGGTCGACCCTACGAGCAGTACTTC. This codes for CASSFGSGRPYEQYF.

The chain joins TRBV6-1 to TRBJ1-1, with a possible D match to TRBD1 (5 bases). The ends were cut back, 6 bases at V and 1 base at J, with 9 bases in the middle. Per the germline V gene, CDR1 is MNHNS and CDR2 is SASEGT. CDR3 size: 13 residues. CDR3 coding DNA: TGTGCCAGCAGAAGACAGTCGAACACTGAAGCTTTCTTT. As protein: CASRRQSNTEAFF.

Only a few counts were recorded for this clonotype. The rearrangement joins TRBV15 to TRBJ1-2, with D unresolved. The germline V and J ends were trimmed by 1 base and 8 bases, with 20 bases remaining between them. The CDR3 is 16 residues long. The V gene's germline CDR1 is LNHNV and CDR2 YYDKDF (reference sequence). CDR3 coding DNA: TGTGCCACCAGCAGAGCTTTGCAGGAACGGGTCGGAGGCTACACCTTC. Amino acid sequence: CATSRALQERVGGYTF.